The rows below give T cell receptor beta chains drawn from one sample of a study of T cells in Graves' hyperthyroidism and ophthalmopathy. A single record per CDR3 protein comes from TCRdb applying MiXCR to the multiplex PCR reads. The data hold around 250,000 distinct CDR3 sequences, with almost 25% observed a single time. The sample consisted of blood. The receptors stem from a woman in her 40s with Graves' ophthalmopathy. CDR3s leave out the opening cysteine and the closing phenylalanine or tryptophan.

v_call	j_call	cdr3_aa
TRBV5-1	TRBJ1-1	ASSFSPGVDTEAF
TRBV6-1	TRBJ2-2	ASRDGSEAGELF
TRBV19	TRBJ2-5	ASSSPGLAETQY
TRBV29-1	TRBJ2-7	SVRGGSSYEQY
TRBV15	TRBJ2-7	ATSRSRGAAYEQY
TRBV13	TRBJ2-5	ASSSLARGSQETQY
TRBV28	TRBJ2-7	ASSFLYPGYEQY
TRBV11-2	TRBJ2-2	ASSSRLGDITGELF
TRBV6-1	TRBJ2-5	ASSIWRGETQY
TRBV6-1	TRBJ1-5	ASTRASNQPQH
TRBV3-1	TRBJ2-7	ASSQVGEQY
TRBV29-1	TRBJ2-6	SVDTTGANVLT
TRBV15	TRBJ2-7	ATSRNSGTGASTSYEQY
TRBV24-1	TRBJ2-2	ATSEPMSGGGELF
TRBV29-1	TRBJ1-1	SVEDNTEAF
TRBV12-3/TRBV12-4	TRBJ1-1	ASSFGQGVLNTEAF
TRBV4-2	TRBJ2-7	ASSLMPGQADYEQY
TRBV6-5	TRBJ2-2	ASISGSGRWGGELF
TRBV28	TRBJ2-2	ASSLDWTSTHTGELF
TRBV19	TRBJ1-1	ASSPGQENTEAF
TRBV30	TRBJ1-2	AWSGALGYT
TRBV7-9	TRBJ2-5	ASSLAFREVETQY
TRBV28	TRBJ1-5	ASSSLPRSPPH
TRBV5-1	TRBJ2-7	ASSFTGPEQY
TRBV4-2	TRBJ1-2	ASSQGQGGRSGCT
TRBV2	TRBJ1-1	ASSPTDRYTETF
TRBV6-1	TRBJ2-5	ASSEAAGTQETQY
TRBV29-1	TRBJ1-1	SGLVNTEAF
TRBV6-2/TRBV6-3	TRBJ1-5	ASSYIGQGGNQPQH
TRBV20-1	TRBJ2-7	SARVTVGTTHYEQY
TRBV6-1	TRBJ1-2	ASNAGGAFGYT
TRBV28	TRBJ2-7	ASRGRSSYEQY
TRBV12-3/TRBV12-4	TRBJ2-2	ASSPRRNTGELF
TRBV12-3/TRBV12-4	TRBJ2-2	ASSLEEANTGELF
TRBV6-5	TRBJ2-7	ASSYGRTGVPPSEQY
TRBV2	TRBJ1-3	ASTRPSGNTIY
TRBV6-5	TRBJ2-7	ASSYTGTGLYEQY
TRBV6-1	TRBJ2-5	ASSPARTFVQETQY
TRBV7-3	TRBJ2-7	ASSSQASGYEQY
TRBV13	TRBJ1-6	ASRQRTGRSYNSPLH
TRBV20-1	TRBJ1-1	SAARTWSTEAF
TRBV6-1	TRBJ2-2	ATRDGNTGELF
TRBV30	TRBJ1-5	AWSVLRNQPQH
TRBV27	TRBJ1-5	ASSLNTYQPQH
TRBV6-1	TRBJ2-6	ASSQSGSGANVLT
TRBV11-2	TRBJ2-7	ASSLDGYEQY
TRBV28	TRBJ2-5	ASREAGGLETQY